This T cell receptor beta chain was obtained from a study of beta chain features in type 1 diabetes. Study-level information: Some 110 million sorted cells were examined across all samples.

About 110 mL of blood, on average, came from one heparinised draw per donor. Ten or more counts support this clone. Its antigen is currently unknown. The investigators reverse transcribed all of the isolated RNA, so they sequenced expressed TCRB transcripts. The repertoire was sequenced with immunoSEQ multiplex PCR; TCRdb's copy has only in-frame clones and lacks some. The data hold fewer than 650,000 clones, with 15% to 17% observed a single time. The CDR3 sequence is 13 residues long. The germline V gene encodes CDR1 MNHNY and CDR2 SVGAGI (reference sequence). V was pared by 2 bases and J by 5 bases, with 7 bases between. Study-wide results and caveats: It was among patients, rather than healthy donors, that naive, central memory and Treg TCRB repertoires appeared more similar.

The V call is TRBV6-6, the J call TRBJ2-1; D ambiguous. This sequence was found in a man younger than 35 in good health. The source material was naive CD4+ T cells from blood. This CDR3 is CASSYRLNNEQFF. In DNA form, the CDR3 reads TGTGCCAGCAGTTACAGACTGAACAATGAGCAGTTCTTC.